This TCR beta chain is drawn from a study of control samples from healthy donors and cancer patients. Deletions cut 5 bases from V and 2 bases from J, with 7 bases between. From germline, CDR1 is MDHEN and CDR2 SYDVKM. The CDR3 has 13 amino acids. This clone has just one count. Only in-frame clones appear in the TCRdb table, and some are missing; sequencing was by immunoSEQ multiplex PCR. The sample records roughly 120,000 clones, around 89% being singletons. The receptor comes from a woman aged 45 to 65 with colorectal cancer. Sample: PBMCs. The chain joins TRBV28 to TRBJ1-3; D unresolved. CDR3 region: CASSRVTGNTIYF. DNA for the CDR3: TGTGCCAGCAGTAGGGTGACTGGAAACACCATATATTTT.